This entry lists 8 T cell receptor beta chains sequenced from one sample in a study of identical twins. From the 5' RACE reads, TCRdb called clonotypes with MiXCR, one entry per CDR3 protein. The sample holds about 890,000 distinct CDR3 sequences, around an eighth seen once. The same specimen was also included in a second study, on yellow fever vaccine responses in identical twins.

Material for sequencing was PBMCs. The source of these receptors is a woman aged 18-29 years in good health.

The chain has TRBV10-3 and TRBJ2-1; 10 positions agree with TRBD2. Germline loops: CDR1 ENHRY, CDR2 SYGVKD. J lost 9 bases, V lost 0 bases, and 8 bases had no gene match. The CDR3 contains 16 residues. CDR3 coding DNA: TGTGCCATCAGTGAGTCTGGGCTAGCGGGAGTAGTTGAGCAGTTCTTC. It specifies CAISESGLAGVVEQFF.

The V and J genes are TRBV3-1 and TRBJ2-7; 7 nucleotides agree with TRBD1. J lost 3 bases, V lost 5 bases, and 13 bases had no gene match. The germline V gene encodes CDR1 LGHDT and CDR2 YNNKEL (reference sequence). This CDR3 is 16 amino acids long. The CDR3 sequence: CASSKSPTGFLYEQYF. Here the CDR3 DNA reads TGTGCCAGCAGCAAGAGCCCGACAGGGTTTCTCTACGAGCAGTACTTC.

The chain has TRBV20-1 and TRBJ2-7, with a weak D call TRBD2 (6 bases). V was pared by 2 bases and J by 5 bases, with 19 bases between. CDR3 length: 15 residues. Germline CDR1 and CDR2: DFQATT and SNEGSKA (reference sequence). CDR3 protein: CSARSSVWGGNEQYF. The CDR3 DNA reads TGCAGTGCTAGATCGTCCGTCTGGGGAGGCAACGAGCAGTACTTC.

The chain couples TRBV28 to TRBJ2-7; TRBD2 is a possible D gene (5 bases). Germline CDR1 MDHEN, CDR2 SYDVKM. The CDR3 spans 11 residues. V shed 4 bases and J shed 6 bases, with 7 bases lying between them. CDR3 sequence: CASSWAGEQYF. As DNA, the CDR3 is TGTGCCAGCAGTTGGGCGGGCGAGCAGTACTTC.

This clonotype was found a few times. This CDR3 reads CASSFSRGLTDTQYF. The CDR3 coding sequence is TGTGCCAGCAGTTTCTCCAGGGGGCTCACAGATACGCAGTATTTT. This rearrangement joins TRBV27 to TRBJ2-3, with 8 bases that match TRBD1. This CDR3 spans 15 amino acids. After removal of 3 bases from V and 2 bases from J, the junction contained 4 bases not matched to a gene. CDR1 is MNHEY and CDR2 is SMNVEV in the germline V gene (reference sequence).

Written as DNA, the CDR3 is TGTGCCAGCAGTTTACGGGGACAGGGGTATCAGCCCCAGCATTTT. The encoded protein is CASSLRGQGYQPQHF. The genes are TRBV12-3 or TRBV12-4 and TRBJ1-5, with 10 bases identical to TRBD1. V lost 2 bases and J lost 5; bases outside the gene matches: 3. CDR3 length: 15 amino acids.

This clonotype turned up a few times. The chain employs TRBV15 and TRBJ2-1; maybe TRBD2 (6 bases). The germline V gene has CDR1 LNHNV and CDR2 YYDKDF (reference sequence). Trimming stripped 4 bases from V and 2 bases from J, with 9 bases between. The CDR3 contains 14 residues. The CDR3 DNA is TGTGCCACCAGCACCCGGGGGACCTACAATGAGCAGTTCTTC. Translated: CATSTRGTYNEQFF.

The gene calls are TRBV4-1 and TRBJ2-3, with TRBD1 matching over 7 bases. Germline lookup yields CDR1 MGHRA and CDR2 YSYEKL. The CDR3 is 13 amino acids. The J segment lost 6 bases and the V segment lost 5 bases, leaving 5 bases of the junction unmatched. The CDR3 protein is CASSYGTADTQYF. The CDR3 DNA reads TGCGCCAGCAGCTACGGGACAGCGGATACGCAGTATTTT.